There are a few counts of the clone carrying this T cell receptor (beta chain). The CDR3 is 15 amino acids. Trimming removed 5 bases from V and 0 bases from J; junction bases left unmatched: 4. Germline CDR1 is KGHSH and CDR2 is LQKENI. The record originates from a study of blood T cell repertoires in COVID-19. About the research overall: From the United States, Italy and Spain came samples of acute and convalescent COVID-19. PBMCs, B-cell-depleted T cells, or T cells provided the cDNA or gDNA that made up the material.

TCRdb's table, derived via immunoSEQ multiplex PCR, lists solely in-frame clones and lacks some. Among approximately 150,000 clones, 80% to 90% were seen once, and the ten largest hold about two fifths. The sample taken for sequencing was peripheral blood. The receptor was derived from a man between 45 and 60 years old who had recovered from COVID-19. The V gene is TRBV18, the J gene TRBJ1-2; 9 bases line up with TRBD1. The CDR3 DNA reads TGTGCCAGCTCAACAGGACAGGGGACTAACTATGGCTACACCTTC. Translated: CASSTGQGTNYGYTF. The full variable domain, with the rest looked up from reference TRBV18 and TRBJ1-2, is NAGVMQNPRHLVRRRGQEARLRCSPMKGHSHVYWYRQLPEEGLKFMVYLQKENIIDESGMPKERFSAEFPKEGPSILRIQQVVRGDSAAYFCASSTGQGTNYGYTFGSGTRLTVV.